This TCR beta chain originates from a study of identical twins. Study-wide results and limits: Those out-of-frame alpha sequences shared by twins showed an excess of low generation probability.

A template switching step contributed a universal primer site, while unique molecular identifiers were present in the cDNA. TCRdb independently ran MiXCR on the 5' RACE reads; one entry per CDR3 protein. The repertoire holds 520,000 or so distinct CDR3 sequences, with 22% as singletons. For this clonotype: Its antigen is unknown.

The same sample was also studied in work on T cells expressing NK-cell markers. From that report: Roughly 1.0-7.0% of CD8+ T cells in several donors belonged to dominant NKG2C+ clonotypes.

This TCR was sampled from a woman younger than 30 in good health. Sequencing was performed on CD4+ T cells sorted from blood.

In DNA, the CDR3 is TGCAGTGCTCACGCCGGGACAGGCAATCAGCCCCAGCATTTT. Translation gives CSAHAGTGNQPQHF. The rearrangement joins TRBV20-1 to TRBJ1-5, with 7 bases identical to TRBD1. The CDR3 is 14 amino acids. V lost 5 bases and J lost 2; bases outside the gene matches: 6. Germline V lookup: CDR1 DFQATT, CDR2 SNEGSKA (reference sequence).